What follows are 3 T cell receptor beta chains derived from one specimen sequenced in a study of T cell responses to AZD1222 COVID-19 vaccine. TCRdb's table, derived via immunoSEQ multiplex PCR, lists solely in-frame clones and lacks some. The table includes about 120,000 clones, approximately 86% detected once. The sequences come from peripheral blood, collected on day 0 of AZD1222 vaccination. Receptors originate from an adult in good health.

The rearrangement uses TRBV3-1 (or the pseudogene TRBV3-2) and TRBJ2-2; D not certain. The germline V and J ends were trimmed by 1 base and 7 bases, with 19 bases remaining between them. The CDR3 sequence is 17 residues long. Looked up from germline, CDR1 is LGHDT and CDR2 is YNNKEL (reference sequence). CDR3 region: CASSQGRVGWKSGELFF. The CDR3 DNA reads TGTGCCAGCAGCCAAGGAAGGGTGGGGTGGAAGAGCGGGGAGCTGTTTTTT.

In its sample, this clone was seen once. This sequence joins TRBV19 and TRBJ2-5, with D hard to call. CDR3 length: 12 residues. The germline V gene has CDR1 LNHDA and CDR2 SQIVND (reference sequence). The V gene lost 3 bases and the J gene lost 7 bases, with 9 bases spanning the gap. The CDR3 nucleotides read TGTGCCAGTAGTATGGGGATGGGGACCCAGTACTTC. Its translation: CASSMGMGTQYF.

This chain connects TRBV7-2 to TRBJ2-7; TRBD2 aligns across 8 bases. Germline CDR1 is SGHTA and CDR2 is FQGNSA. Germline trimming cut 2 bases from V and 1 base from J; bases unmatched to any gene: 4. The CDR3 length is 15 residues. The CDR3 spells CASSLSLAGSYEQYF. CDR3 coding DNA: TGTGCCAGCAGCTTATCCCTAGCGGGTTCCTACGAGCAGTACTTC.